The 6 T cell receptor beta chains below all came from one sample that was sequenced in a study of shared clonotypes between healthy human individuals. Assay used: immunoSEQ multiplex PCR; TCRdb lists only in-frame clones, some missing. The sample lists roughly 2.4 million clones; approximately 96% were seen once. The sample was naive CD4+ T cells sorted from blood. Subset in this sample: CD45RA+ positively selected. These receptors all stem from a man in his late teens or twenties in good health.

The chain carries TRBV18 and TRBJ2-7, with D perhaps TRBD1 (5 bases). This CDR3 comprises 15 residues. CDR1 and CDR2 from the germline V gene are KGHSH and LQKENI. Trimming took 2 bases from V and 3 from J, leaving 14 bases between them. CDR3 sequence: CASSPSPGLDYEQYF. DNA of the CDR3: TGTGCCAGCTCACCAAGTCCAGGGTTGGACTACGAGCAGTACTTC.

The CDR3 bases are TGTGCCAGCAGCGTACGGGGATATAACACTGAAGCTTTCTTT. This translates into CASSVRGYNTEAFF. The rearrangement joins TRBV9 to TRBJ1-1; D remains unclear. Looked up from germline, CDR1 is SGDLS and CDR2 is YYNGEE. The V end lost 1 base, the J end lost 2 bases, and 9 bases lay between the germline ends. The CDR3 totals 14 residues.

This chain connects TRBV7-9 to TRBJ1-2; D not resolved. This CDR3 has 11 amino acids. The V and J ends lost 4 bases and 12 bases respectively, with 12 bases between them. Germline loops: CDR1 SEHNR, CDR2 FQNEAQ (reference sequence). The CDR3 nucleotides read TGTGCCAGCAGCTATATTGATCGTCACACCTTC. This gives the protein CASSYIDRHTF. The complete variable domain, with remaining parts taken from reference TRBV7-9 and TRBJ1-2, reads DTGVSQNPRHKITKRGQNVTFRCDPISEHNRLYWYRQTLGQGPEFLTYFQNEAQLEKSRLLSDRFSAERPKGSFSTLEIQRTEQGDSAMYLCASSYIDRHTFGSGTRLTVV.

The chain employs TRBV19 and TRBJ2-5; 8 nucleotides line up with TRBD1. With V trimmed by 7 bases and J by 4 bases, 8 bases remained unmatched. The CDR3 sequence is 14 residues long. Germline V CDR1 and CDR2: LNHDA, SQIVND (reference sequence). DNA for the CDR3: TGTGCCAGTAACGGACAGGGTGTAGGAGAGACCCAGTACTTC. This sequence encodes CASNGQGVGETQYF. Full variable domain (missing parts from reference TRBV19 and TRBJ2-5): DGGITQSPKYLFRKEGQNVTLSCEQNLNHDAMYWYRQDPGQGLRLIYYSQIVNDFQKGDIAEGYSVSREKKESFPLTVTSAQKNPTAFYLCASNGQGVGETQYFGPGTRLLVL.

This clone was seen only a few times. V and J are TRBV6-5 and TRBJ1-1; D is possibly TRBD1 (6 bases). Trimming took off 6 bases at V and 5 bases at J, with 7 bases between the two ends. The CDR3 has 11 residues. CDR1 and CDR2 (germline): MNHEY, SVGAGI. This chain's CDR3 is CASRGGTEAFF. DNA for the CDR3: TGTGCCAGCAGAGGGGGAACTGAAGCTTTCTTT.

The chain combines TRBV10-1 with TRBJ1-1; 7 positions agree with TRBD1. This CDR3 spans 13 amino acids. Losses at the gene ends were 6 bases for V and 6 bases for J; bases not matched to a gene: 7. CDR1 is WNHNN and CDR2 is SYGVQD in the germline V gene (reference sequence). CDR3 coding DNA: TGCGCCAGCAGCTTACAGGGGACTTCTGAAGCTTTCTTT. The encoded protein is CASSLQGTSEAFF.